Listed below are T cell receptor beta chains from one sample, sequenced in a study of blood T cell repertoires in COVID-19. Sequencing used immunoSEQ multiplex PCR; TCRdb keeps in-frame clones, though not all of them. The profile covers roughly 80,000 clones, with less than 90% appearing a single time and about 8.2% taken by the ten largest. Sequences were obtained from peripheral blood. These receptors originate from a human donor in a cohort sampled during active COVID-19. CDR3s include the opening cysteine and the closing phenylalanine or tryptophan. Each record gives: V gene, D gene, clone size, J gene, CDR3 DNA, CDR3 protein. A D gene is named only where the DNA matches it firmly. A clone size is listed for some rows: how often the clone was seen (once, few, many), or a class if it is expanded.

V: TRBV5-1; D: TRBD1; size: NA; J: TRBJ1-3; DNA: TGCGCCAGCAGCTTGGGAGGACAGGGGACCATATATTTT; CDR3: CASSLGGQGTIYF
V: TRBV6-6; D: TRBD2; size: NA; J: TRBJ2-1; DNA: TGTGCCAGCGTCGGGGCGAAGCGGGGCTCCTACAATGAGCAGTTCTTC; CDR3: CASVGAKRGSYNEQFF
V: TRBV6-6; D: TRBD1; size: NA; J: TRBJ1-3; DNA: TGTGCCAGCACTAAACAGGGACAGGGAAAAGGAAACACCATATATTTT; CDR3: CASTKQGQGKGNTIYF
V: TRBV27; D: TRBD1; size: NA; J: TRBJ2-7; DNA: TGTGCCAGCAGTTTATGGCCAGGGGGCTACGAGCAGTACTTC; CDR3: CASSLWPGGYEQYF
V: TRBV4-1; D: TRBD2; size: few; J: TRBJ2-7; DNA: TGCGCCAGCAGCCAAGCGGGACTAGCGAACTACGAGCAGTACTTC; CDR3: CASSQAGLANYEQYF
V: TRBV6-1; D: TRBD1; size: NA; J: TRBJ1-1; DNA: TGTGCCAGCAGTGAAGGGATAACAGGGGGAGGAACTGAAGCTTTCTTT; CDR3: CASSEGITGGGTEAFF
V: TRBV6-6; D: TRBD1; size: NA; J: TRBJ2-1; DNA: TGTGCCAGCAGTTACTCTGGACAGGGTGGGGGAGAGTTCTTC; CDR3: CASSYSGQGGGEFF
V: TRBV7-9; D: TRBD2; size: once; J: TRBJ2-1; DNA: TGTGCCAGCAGCTTAGCGGTTGGGACTAGCTCCTACAATGAGCAGTTCTTC; CDR3: CASSLAVGTSSYNEQFF
V: TRBV7-3; D: NA; size: NA; J: TRBJ2-3; DNA: TGTGCCAGCAGCCCATGGGGCGGGGGCACAGATACGCAGTATTTT; CDR3: CASSPWGGGTDTQYF
V: TRBV20-1; D: NA; size: NA; J: TRBJ1-1; DNA: TGCAGTGCTAGTTGGCACAGCCAAGAGACTGAAGCTTTCTTT; CDR3: CSASWHSQETEAFF
V: TRBV4-2; D: TRBD1; size: NA; J: TRBJ1-4; DNA: TGTGCCAGCAGCCAAAGGACAGGACCGAATGAAAAACTGTTTTTT; CDR3: CASSQRTGPNEKLFF
V: TRBV5-4; D: NA; size: NA; J: TRBJ2-5; DNA: TGTGCCAGCAGCTTGATCGAGATTGGTGGTGGGACCCAGTACTTC; CDR3: CASSLIEIGGGTQYF
V: TRBV7-6; D: TRBD2; size: NA; J: TRBJ2-7; DNA: TGTGCCAGCAACTTACGGCAGGGGCGGACTAGCGGGGGGAGAACTACCTACGAGCAGTACTTC; CDR3: CASNLRQGRTSGGRTTYEQYF
V: TRBV27; D: NA; size: once; J: TRBJ2-7; DNA: TGTGCCAGCAGTTTGGAGGGGTTCGACGAGCAGTACTTC; CDR3: CASSLEGFDEQYF
V: TRBV29-1; D: TRBD1; size: NA; J: TRBJ1-1; DNA: TGCAGCGTTGAAGGGGGACAGGGGGCGCGGGACACTGAAGCTTTCTTT; CDR3: CSVEGGQGARDTEAFF
V: TRBV12-3/TRBV12-4; D: NA; size: NA; J: TRBJ2-3; DNA: TGTGCCAGCAGTCCGACTACCACAGATACGCAGTATTTT; CDR3: CASSPTTTDTQYF